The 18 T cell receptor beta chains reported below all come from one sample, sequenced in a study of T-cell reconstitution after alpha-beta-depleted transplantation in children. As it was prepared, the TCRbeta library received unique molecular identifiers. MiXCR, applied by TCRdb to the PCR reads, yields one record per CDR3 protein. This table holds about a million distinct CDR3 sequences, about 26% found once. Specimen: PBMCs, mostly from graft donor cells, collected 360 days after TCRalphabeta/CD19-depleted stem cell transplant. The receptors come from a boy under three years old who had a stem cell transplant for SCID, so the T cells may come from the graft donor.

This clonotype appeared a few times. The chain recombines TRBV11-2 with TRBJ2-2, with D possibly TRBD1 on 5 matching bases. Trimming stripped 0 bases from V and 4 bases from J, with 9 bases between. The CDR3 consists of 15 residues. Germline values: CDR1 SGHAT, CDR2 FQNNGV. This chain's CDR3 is CASSLDSRATGELFF. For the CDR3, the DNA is TGTGCCAGCAGCTTAGATAGCAGGGCCACCGGGGAGCTGTTTTTT.

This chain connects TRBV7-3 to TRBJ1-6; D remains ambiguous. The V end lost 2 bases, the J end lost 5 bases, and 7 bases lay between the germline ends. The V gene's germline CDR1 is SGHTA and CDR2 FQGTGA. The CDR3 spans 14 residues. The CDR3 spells CASSLGHDNSPLHF. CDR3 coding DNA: TGTGCCAGCAGCTTAGGTCACGATAATTCACCCCTCCACTTT.

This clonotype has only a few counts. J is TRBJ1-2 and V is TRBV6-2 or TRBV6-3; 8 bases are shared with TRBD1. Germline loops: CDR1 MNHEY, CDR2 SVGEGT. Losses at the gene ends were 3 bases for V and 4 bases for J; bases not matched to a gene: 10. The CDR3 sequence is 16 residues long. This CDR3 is CASSYTPRGRGYGYTF. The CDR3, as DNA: TGTGCCAGCAGTTATACTCCCAGGGGGCGCGGCTATGGCTACACCTTC.

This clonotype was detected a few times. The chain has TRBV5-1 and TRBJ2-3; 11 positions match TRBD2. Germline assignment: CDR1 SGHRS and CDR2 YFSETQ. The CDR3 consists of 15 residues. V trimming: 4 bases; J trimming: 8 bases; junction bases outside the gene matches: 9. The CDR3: CASSIGLGLAGTQYF. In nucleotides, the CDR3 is TGCGCCAGCAGCATTGGTCTCGGACTAGCGGGTACGCAGTATTTT.

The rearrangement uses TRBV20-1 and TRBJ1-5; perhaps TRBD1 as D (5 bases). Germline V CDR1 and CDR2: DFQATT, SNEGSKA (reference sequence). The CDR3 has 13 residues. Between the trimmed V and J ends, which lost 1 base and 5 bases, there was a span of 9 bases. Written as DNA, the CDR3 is TGCAGTGCTAGAGGGGGGGTCCATCAGCCCCAGCATTTT. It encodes CSARGGVHQPQHF.

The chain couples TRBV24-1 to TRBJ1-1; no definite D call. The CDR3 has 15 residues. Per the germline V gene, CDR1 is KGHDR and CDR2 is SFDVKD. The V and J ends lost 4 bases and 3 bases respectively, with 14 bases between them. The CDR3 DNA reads TGTGCCACCAGTGAAAGGGCCGCGGGGTACACTGAAGCTTTCTTT. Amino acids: CATSERAAGYTEAFF.

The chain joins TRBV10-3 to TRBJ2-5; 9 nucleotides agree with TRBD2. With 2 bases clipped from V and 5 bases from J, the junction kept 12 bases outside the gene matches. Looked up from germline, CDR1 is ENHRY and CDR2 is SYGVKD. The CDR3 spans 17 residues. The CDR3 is CAISEGQRGALTETQYF. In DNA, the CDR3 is TGTGCCATCAGTGAGGGGCAGCGGGGGGCCTTGACGGAGACCCAGTACTTC.

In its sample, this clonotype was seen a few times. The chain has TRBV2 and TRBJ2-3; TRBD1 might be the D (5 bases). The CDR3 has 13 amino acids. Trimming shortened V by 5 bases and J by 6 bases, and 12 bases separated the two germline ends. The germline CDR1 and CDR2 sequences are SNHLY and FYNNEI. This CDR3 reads CASSLTAGDTQYF. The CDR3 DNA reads TGTGCCAGCAGTTTAACGGCAGGGGATACGCAGTATTTT.

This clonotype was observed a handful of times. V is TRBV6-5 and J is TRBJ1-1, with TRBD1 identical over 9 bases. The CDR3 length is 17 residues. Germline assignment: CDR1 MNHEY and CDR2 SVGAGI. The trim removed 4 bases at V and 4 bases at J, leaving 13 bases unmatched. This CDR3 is CASSFSTRTGDGTEAFF. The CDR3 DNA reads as TGTGCCAGCAGTTTCTCCACAAGGACAGGGGACGGCACTGAAGCTTTCTTT.

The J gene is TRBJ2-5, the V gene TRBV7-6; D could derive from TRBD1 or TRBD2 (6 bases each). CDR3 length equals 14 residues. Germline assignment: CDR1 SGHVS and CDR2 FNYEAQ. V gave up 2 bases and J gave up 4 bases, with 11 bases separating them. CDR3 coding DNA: TGTGCCAGCAGCTTAATCGGGGGCCCAGAGACCCAGTACTTC. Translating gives CASSLIGGPETQYF.

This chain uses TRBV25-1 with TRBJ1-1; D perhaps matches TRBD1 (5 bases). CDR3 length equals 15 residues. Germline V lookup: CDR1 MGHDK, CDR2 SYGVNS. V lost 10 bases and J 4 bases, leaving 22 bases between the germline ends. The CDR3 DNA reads TGTGCCACACAAAAGTCGGTCGGGGGAGTCACTGAAGCTTTCTTT. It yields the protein CATQKSVGGVTEAFF.

The CDR3 spells CASSQVMFGRSGITEAFF. In DNA form, the CDR3 reads TGCGCCAGCAGCCAAGTCATGTTCGGGCGGTCCGGGATCACTGAAGCTTTCTTT. The rearrangement uses TRBV4-1 and TRBJ1-1; no definite D call. V was clipped by 1 base and J by 4 bases, with 22 bases between them. Germline V gives CDR1 MGHRA, CDR2 YSYEKL. CDR3 length equals 18 residues.

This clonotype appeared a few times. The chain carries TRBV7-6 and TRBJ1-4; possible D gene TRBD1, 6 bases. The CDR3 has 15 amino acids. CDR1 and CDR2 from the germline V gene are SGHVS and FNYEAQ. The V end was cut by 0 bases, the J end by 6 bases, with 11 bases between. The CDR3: CASSLARGADEKLFF. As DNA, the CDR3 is TGTGCCAGCAGCTTAGCCAGGGGCGCGGATGAAAAACTGTTTTTT.

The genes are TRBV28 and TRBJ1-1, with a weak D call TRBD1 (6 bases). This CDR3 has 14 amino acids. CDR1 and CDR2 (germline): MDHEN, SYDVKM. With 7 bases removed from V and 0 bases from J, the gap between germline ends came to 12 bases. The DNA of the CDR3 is TGTGCCAGCACAACCGGGACAATGAACACTGAAGCTTTCTTT. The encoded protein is CASTTGTMNTEAFF.

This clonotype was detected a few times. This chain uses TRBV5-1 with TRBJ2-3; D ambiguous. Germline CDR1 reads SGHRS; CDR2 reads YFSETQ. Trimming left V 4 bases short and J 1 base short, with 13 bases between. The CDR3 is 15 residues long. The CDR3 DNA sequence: TGCGCCAGCAGCGATGACGGGTTCCGCACAGATACGCAGTATTTT. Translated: CASSDDGFRTDTQYF. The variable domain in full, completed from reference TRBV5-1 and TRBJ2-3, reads KAGVTQTPRYLIKTRGQQVTLSCSPISGHRSVSWYQQTPGQGLQFLFEYFSETQRNKGNFPGRFSGRQFSNSRSEMNVSTLELGDSALYLCASSDDGFRTDTQYFGPGTRLTVL.

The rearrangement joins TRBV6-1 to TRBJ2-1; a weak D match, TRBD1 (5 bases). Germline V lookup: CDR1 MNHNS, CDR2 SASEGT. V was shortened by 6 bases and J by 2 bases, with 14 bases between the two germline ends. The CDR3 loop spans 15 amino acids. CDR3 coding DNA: TGTGCCAGCAGCCGGGCCAGGGCCCCCTACAATGAGCAGTTCTTC. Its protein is CASSRARAPYNEQFF.

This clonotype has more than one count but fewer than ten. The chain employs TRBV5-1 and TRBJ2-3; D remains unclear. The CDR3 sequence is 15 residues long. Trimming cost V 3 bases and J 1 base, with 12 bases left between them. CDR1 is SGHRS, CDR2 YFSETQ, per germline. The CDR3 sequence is CASSYQGTGTDTQYF. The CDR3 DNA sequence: TGCGCCAGCAGCTATCAAGGAACCGGCACAGATACGCAGTATTTT.

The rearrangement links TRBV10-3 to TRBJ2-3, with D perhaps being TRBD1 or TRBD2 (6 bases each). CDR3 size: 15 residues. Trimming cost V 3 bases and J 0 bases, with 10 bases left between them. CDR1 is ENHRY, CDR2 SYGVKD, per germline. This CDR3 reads CAISDPGASTDTQYF. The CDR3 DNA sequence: TGTGCCATCAGTGATCCGGGGGCTAGCACAGATACGCAGTATTTT.